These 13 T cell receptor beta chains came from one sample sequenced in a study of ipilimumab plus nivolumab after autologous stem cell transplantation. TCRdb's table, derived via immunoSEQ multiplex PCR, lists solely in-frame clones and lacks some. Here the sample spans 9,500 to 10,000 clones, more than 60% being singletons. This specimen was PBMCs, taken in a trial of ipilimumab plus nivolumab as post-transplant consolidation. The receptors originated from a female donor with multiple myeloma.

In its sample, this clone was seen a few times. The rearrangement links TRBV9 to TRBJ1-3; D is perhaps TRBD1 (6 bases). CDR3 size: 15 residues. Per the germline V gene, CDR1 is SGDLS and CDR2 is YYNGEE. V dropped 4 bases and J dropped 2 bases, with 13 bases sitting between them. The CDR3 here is CASSQEGTTGNTIYF. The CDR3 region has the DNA TGTGCCAGCAGCCAAGAGGGGACAACTGGAAACACCATATATTTT.

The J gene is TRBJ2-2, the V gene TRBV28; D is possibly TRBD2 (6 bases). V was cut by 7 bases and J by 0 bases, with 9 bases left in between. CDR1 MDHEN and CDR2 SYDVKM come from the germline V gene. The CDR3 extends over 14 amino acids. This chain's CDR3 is CASKAGPNTGELFF. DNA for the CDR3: TGTGCCAGCAAGGCGGGACCGAACACCGGGGAGCTGTTTTTT.

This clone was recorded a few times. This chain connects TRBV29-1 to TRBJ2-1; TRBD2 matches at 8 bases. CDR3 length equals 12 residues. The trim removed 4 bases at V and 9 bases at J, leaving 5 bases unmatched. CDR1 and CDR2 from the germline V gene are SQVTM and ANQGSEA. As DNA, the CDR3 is TGCAGCGTTGGAACTAGCGGTGGTGAGCAGTTCTTC. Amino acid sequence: CSVGTSGGEQFF.

The chain's CDR3 is CASKRGQGLIDYTF. The DNA of the CDR3 is TGTGCCAGCAAGAGGGGACAGGGGTTAATTGACTACACCTTC. The chain recombines TRBV9 with TRBJ1-2; 10 positions agree with TRBD1. V lost 6 bases and J lost 10; bases outside the gene matches: 12. Germline V gene sequence: CDR1 SGDLS, CDR2 YYNGEE. The CDR3 spans 14 residues.

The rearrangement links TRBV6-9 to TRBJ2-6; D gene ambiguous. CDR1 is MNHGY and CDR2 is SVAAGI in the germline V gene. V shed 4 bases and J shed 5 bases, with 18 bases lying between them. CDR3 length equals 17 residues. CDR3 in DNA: TGTGCCAGCAGTTTGGGCGGACGACAAAGTCGGGCCAACGTCCTGACTTTC. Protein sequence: CASSLGGRQSRANVLTF.

CDR3 sequence reads: CASRGERGNQPQHF. In DNA form, the CDR3 reads TGTGCCAGCAGGGGCGAAAGGGGGAATCAGCCCCAGCATTTT. The chain has TRBV6-6 and TRBJ1-5; TRBD1 might be the D (6 bases). CDR3 length: 14 amino acids. CDR1 is MNHNY and CDR2 is SVGAGI in the germline V gene (reference sequence). Between the trimmed V and J ends, which lost 6 bases and 4 bases, there was a span of 13 bases.

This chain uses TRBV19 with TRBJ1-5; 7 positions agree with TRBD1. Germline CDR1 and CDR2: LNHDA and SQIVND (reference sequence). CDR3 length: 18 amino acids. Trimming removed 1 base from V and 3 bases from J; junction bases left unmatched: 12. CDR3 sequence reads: CASSIVGLGQLNNQPQHF. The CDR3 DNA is TGTGCCAGTAGTATAGTGGGGTTGGGACAGCTTAACAATCAGCCCCAGCATTTT.

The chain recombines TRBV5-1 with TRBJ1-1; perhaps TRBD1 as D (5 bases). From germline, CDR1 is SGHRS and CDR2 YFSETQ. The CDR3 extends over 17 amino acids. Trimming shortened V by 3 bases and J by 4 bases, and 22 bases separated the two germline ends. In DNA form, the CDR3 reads TGCGCCAGCAGCTCTCTGAGTTCAGGGCTTATTGGCACTGAAGCTTTCTTT. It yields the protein CASSSLSSGLIGTEAFF.

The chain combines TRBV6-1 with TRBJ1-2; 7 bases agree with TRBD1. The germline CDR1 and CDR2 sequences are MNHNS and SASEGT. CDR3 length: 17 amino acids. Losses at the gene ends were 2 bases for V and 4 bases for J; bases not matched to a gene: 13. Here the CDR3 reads CASSETLRDSSFYGYTF. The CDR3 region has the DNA TGTGCCAGCAGTGAAACCCTGCGGGACAGCTCCTTCTATGGCTACACCTTC.

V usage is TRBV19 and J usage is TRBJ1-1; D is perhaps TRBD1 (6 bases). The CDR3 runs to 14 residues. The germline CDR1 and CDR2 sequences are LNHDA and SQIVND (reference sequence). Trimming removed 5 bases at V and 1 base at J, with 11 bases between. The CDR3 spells CASSLRGKNTEAFF. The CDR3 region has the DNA TGTGCCAGTAGTCTCAGGGGTAAGAACACTGAAGCTTTCTTT.

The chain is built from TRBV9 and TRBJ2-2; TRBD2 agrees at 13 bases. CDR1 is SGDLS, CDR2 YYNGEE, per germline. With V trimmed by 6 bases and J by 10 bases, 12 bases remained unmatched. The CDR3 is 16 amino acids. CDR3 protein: CASTPLGTSGTVELFF. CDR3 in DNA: TGTGCCAGCACCCCTCTGGGGACTAGCGGGACGGTGGAGCTGTTTTTT.

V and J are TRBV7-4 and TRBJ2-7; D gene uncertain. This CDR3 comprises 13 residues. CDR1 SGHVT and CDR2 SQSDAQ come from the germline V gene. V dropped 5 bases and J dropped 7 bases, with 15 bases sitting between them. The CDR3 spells CASSLGWGAEQYF. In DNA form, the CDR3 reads TGTGCCAGCAGCCTAGGGTGGGGTGCTGAGCAGTACTTC.

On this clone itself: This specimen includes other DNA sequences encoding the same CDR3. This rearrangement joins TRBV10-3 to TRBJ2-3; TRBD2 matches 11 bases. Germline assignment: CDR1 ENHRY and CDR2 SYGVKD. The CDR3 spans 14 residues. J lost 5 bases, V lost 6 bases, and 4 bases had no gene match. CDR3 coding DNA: TGTGCCATCAGACTAGCGGGAGAGGTAGATACGCAGTATTTT. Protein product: CAIRLAGEVDTQYF.